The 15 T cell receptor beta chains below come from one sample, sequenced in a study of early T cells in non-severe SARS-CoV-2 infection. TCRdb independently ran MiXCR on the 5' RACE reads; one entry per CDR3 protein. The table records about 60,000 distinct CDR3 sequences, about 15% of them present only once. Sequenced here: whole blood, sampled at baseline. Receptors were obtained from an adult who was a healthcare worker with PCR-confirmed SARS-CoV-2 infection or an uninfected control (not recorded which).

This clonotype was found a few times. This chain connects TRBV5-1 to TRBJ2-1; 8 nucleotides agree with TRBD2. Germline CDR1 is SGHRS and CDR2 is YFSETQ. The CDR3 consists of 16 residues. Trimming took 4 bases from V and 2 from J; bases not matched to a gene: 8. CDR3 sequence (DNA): TGCGCCAGCAGCCCGTTGGGAGCGGGGGCCTACAATGAGCAGTTCTTC. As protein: CASSPLGAGAYNEQFF. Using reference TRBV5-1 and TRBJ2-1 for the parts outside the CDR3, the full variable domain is KAGVTQTPRYLIKTRGQQVTLSCSPISGHRSVSWYQQTPGQGLQFLFEYFSETQRNKGNFPGRFSGRQFSNSRSEMNVSTLELGDSALYLCASSPLGAGAYNEQFFGPGTRLTVL.

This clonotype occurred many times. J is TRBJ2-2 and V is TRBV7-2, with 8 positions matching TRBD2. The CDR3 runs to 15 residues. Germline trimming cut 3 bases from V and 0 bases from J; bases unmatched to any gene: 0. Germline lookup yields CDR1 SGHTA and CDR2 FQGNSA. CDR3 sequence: CASSFSGTNTGELFF. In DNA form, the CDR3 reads TGTGCCAGCAGCTTTAGCGGGACGAACACCGGGGAGCTGTTTTTT. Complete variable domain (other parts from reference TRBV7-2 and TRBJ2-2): GAGVSQSPSNKVTEKGKDVELRCDPISGHTALYWYRQSLGQGLEFLIYFQGNSAPDKSGLPSDRFSAERTGGSVSTLTIQRTQQEDSAVYLCASSFSGTNTGELFFGEGSRLTVL.

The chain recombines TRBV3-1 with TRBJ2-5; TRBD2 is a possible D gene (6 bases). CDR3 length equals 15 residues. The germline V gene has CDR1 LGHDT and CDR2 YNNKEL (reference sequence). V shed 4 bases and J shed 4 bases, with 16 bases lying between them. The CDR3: CASSPPTSSIETQYF. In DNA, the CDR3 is TGTGCCAGCAGCCCCCCTACTAGCAGCATAGAGACCCAGTACTTC.

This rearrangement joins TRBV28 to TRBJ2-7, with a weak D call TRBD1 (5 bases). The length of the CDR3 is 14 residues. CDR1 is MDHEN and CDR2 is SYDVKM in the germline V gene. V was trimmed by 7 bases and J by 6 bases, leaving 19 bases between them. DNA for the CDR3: TGTGCCAGCACCCCCGGCCGGCCAGGGCGCGAGCAGTACTTC. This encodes CASTPGRPGREQYF.

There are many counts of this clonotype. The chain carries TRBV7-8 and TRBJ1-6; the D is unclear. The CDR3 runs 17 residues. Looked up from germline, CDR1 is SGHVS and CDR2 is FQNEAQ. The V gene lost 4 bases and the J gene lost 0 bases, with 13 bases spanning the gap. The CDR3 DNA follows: TGTGCCAGCAGCTCCGCACCAGACAACTCCTATAATTCACCCCTCCACTTT. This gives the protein CASSSAPDNSYNSPLHF.

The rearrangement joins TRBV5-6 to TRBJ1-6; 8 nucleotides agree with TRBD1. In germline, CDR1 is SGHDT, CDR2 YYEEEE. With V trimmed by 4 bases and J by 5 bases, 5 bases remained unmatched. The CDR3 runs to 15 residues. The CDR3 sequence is CASSLRTGNNSPLHF. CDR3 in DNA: TGTGCCAGCAGCCTCCGGACAGGGAATAATTCACCCCTCCACTTT.

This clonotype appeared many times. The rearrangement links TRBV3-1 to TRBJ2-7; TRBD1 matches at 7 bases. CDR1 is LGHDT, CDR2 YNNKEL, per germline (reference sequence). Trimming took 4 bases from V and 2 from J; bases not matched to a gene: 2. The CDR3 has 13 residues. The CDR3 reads CASSPGQPYEQYF. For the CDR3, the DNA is TGTGCCAGCAGCCCGGGACAGCCCTACGAGCAGTACTTC.

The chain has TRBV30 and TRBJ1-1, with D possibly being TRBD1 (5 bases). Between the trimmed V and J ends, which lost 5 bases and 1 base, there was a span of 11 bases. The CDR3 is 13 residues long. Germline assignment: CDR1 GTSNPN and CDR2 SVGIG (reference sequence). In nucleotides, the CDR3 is TGTGCCTGGGGACTGACAGCGAACACTGAAGCTTTCTTT. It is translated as CAWGLTANTEAFF.

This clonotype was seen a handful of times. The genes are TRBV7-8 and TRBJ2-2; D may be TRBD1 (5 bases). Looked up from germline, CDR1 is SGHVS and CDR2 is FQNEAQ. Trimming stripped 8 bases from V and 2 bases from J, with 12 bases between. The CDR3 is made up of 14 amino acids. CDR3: CASSDRPNTGELFF. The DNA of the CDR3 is TGTGCCAGCTCCGACAGACCAAACACCGGGGAGCTGTTTTTT.

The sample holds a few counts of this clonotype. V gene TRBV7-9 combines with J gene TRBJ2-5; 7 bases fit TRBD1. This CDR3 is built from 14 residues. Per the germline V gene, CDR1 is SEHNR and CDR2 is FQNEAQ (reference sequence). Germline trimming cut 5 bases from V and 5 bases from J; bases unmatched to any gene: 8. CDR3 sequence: CASSTQQGTETQYF. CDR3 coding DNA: TGTGCCAGCAGCACACAACAGGGGACCGAGACCCAGTACTTC.

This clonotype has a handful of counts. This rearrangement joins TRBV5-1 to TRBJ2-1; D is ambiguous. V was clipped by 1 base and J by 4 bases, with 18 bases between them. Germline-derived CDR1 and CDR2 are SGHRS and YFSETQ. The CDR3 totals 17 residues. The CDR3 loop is CASSLLVRADYYNEQFF. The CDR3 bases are TGCGCCAGCAGCTTGTTGGTCCGGGCGGATTATTACAATGAGCAGTTCTTC.

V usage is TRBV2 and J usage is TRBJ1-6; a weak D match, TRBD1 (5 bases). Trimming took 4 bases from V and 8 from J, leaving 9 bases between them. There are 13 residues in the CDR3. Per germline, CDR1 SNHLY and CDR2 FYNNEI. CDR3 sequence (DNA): TGTGCCAGCAGTGGACAGTCAGATTCACCCCTCCACTTT. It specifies CASSGQSDSPLHF. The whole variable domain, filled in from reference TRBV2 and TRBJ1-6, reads EPEVTQTPSHQVTQMGQEVILRCVPISNHLYFYWYRQILGQKVEFLVSFYNNEISEKSEIFDDQFSVERPDGSNFTLKIRSTKLEDSAMYFCASSGQSDSPLHFGNGTRLTVT.

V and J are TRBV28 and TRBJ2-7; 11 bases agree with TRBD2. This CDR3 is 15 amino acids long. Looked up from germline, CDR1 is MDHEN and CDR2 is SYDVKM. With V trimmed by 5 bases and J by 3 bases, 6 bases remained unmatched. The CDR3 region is CASSVPGTSGYEQYF. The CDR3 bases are TGTGCCAGCAGTGTCCCCGGGACTAGCGGCTACGAGCAGTACTTC.

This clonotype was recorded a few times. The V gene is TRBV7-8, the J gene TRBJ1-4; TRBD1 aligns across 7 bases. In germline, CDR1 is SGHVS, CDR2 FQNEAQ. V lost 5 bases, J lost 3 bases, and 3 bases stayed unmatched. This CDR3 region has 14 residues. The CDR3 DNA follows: TGTGCCAGCAGCCCACAGGGGTCTAATGAAAAACTGTTTTTT. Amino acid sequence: CASSPQGSNEKLFF.

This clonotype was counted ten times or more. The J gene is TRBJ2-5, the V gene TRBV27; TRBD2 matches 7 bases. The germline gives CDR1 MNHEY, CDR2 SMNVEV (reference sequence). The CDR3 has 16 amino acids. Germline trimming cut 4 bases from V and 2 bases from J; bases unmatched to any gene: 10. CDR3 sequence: CASSSPVEGGQETQYF. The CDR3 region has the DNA TGTGCCAGCAGTTCCCCTGTGGAGGGAGGGCAAGAGACCCAGTACTTC.